The 26 T cell receptor beta chains listed next were all sequenced from one sample in a study of T cell repertoires in cytomegalovirus infection. For these TCRs, the target antigens are not known. TCRdb re-called the reads with MiXCR, one entry per CDR3 protein. The sample lists roughly 280,000 distinct CDR3 sequences, 22% seen once, with approximately 19% in the top ten. The sequenced sample was cultured PBMCs, obtained from culture after CMV antigen stimulation. These receptors were obtained from a human donor in good health (CMV status not recorded). Some clones in this sample may be carry-over from other donors' samples.

There are a few counts of this clonotype. V and J are TRBV6-5 and TRBJ1-1; D possibly corresponds to TRBD1 (6 bases). The CDR3 has 13 residues. The germline V and J ends were trimmed by 4 bases and 12 bases, with 18 bases remaining between them. The germline CDR1 and CDR2 sequences are MNHEY and SVGAGI. The CDR3 bases are TGTGCCAGCAGTTTCGAACAGGGCTCGTTCCCTTTCTTT. It translates to CASSFEQGSFPFF.

This clonotype showed up many times. The chain couples TRBV12-3 or TRBV12-4 to TRBJ1-1; no reliable D call. V dropped 5 bases and J dropped 3 bases, with 7 bases sitting between them. The CDR3 extends over 12 amino acids. The CDR3 region has the DNA TGTGCCAGCAGTGTTTCACACACTGAAGCTTTCTTT. Translation: CASSVSHTEAFF.

This clonotype was picked up many times. The J gene is TRBJ2-1, the V gene TRBV7-9; no clear D gene. This CDR3 comprises 12 residues. CDR1 is SEHNR and CDR2 is FQNEAQ in the germline V gene (reference sequence). Trimming took 5 bases from V and 9 from J, leaving 11 bases between them. CDR3: CASSPPHFEQFF. Written as DNA, the CDR3 is TGTGCCAGCAGCCCACCCCACTTTGAGCAGTTCTTC.

This clonotype was detected many times. This may stem from a read error, because a much larger clone lies one nucleotide away. The V call is TRBV7-2, the J call TRBJ2-3, with a possible D match to TRBD1 (6 bases). CDR1 and CDR2 from the germline V gene are SGHTA and FQGNSA. Deletions cut 7 bases from V and 0 bases from J, with 11 bases between. The CDR3 extends over 14 amino acids. CDR3 sequence: CASTVRGSTDTQYF. The CDR3 DNA is TGTGCCAGCACCGTGAGGGGGAGCACAGATACGCAGTATTTT.

J is TRBJ2-1 and V is TRBV7-8; D ambiguous. Germline CDR1 SGHVS, CDR2 FQNEAQ. The CDR3 runs to 20 residues. The V and J ends lost 8 bases and 3 bases respectively, with 32 bases between them. The CDR3 nucleotides are TGTGCCAGCCGCAAAAGCCGGGCCCCCGAGACCGGCATGGTCTACAATGAGCAGTTCTTC. Its protein product is CASRKSRAPETGMVYNEQFF.

There are a few counts of this clonotype. This rearrangement joins TRBV7-9 to TRBJ2-1; 8 bases fit TRBD2. Trimming took 6 bases from V and 4 from J; bases not matched to a gene: 8. The V gene's germline CDR1 is SEHNR and CDR2 FQNEAQ (reference sequence). This CDR3 contains 15 residues. The DNA for the CDR3 is TGTGCCAGCAGGCTTACTAGCGGAGATTACAATGAGCAGTTCTTC. It encodes CASRLTSGDYNEQFF.

CDR3 DNA: TGTGCCAGCAGTTACGGCGGGCGCACAGATACGCAGTATTTT. Its translation is CASSYGGRTDTQYF. The chain joins TRBV6-5 to TRBJ2-3; a possible D gene is TRBD2 (5 bases). V was shortened by 2 bases and J by 1 base, with 7 bases between the two germline ends. CDR3 length: 14 residues. Germline assignment: CDR1 MNHEY and CDR2 SVGAGI.

V is TRBV19 and J is TRBJ1-5, with D hard to call. The CDR3 loop spans 13 amino acids. Germline CDR1 LNHDA, CDR2 SQIVND (reference sequence). Trimming pared 3 bases from V and 4 bases from J, leaving 7 bases between. CDR3 loop: CASSIRGNQPQHF. The CDR3 DNA reads as TGTGCCAGTAGTATTCGAGGTAATCAGCCCCAGCATTTT. The complete variable domain, with remaining parts taken from reference TRBV19 and TRBJ1-5, reads DGGITQSPKYLFRKEGQNVTLSCEQNLNHDAMYWYRQDPGQGLRLIYYSQIVNDFQKGDIAEGYSVSREKKESFPLTVTSAQKNPTAFYLCASSIRGNQPQHFGDGTRLSIL.

This chain joins TRBV6-2 or TRBV6-3 and TRBJ1-2, with no clear D. The CDR3 covers 13 residues. Between the trimmed V and J ends, which lost 7 bases and 8 bases, there was a span of 17 bases. Germline CDR1 reads MNHEY; CDR2 reads SVGEGT. CDR3 nucleotide sequence: TGTGCCAGCAACGACGCGGGGATAGGGGGCTACACCTTC. This codes for CASNDAGIGGYTF.

This clonotype was picked up many times. The chain couples TRBV7-2 to TRBJ2-6; 9 bases line up with TRBD1. The ends lost 5 bases at V and 0 bases at J; junction bases unmatched: 2. The CDR3 has 16 amino acids. Germline V CDR1 and CDR2: SGHTA, FQGNSA. The CDR3 nucleotides are TGTGCCAGCAGCGCGGACAGGGGCTCTGGGGCCAACGTCCTGACTTTC. It yields the protein CASSADRGSGANVLTF. Full variable domain (outside the CDR3, taken from reference TRBV7-2 and TRBJ2-6): GAGVSQSPSNKVTEKGKDVELRCDPISGHTALYWYRQSLGQGLEFLIYFQGNSAPDKSGLPSDRFSAERTGGSVSTLTIQRTQQEDSAVYLCASSADRGSGANVLTFGAGSRLTVL.

Ten or more counts support this clonotype. This rearrangement joins TRBV7-8 to TRBJ2-3, with TRBD2 identical over 9 bases. The CDR3 contains 17 residues. The germline CDR1 and CDR2 sequences are SGHVS and FQNEAQ. The V and J ends lost 5 bases and 2 bases, in that order; junction bases with no gene match: 11. The CDR3 nucleotides are TGTGCCAGCAGCACTACAGTTACTAGCGGGCTCACAGATACGCAGTATTTT. Translating gives CASSTTVTSGLTDTQYF.

The chain couples TRBV4-1 to TRBJ2-7; maybe TRBD1 (5 bases). Germline CDR1 reads MGHRA; CDR2 reads YSYEKL. The CDR3 length is 14 residues. V was trimmed by 1 base and J by 1 base, leaving 8 bases between them. The CDR3 DNA reads TGCGCCAGCAGCCAAGGCCAGGGATCCTACGAGCAGTACTTC. Its protein product is CASSQGQGSYEQYF.

This clonotype was counted ten times or more. The chain uses TRBV12-3 or TRBV12-4 and TRBJ2-2; no reliable D call. The CDR3 consists of 11 residues. With 4 bases removed from V and 5 bases from J, the gap between germline ends came to 2 bases. The CDR3 sequence: CASSYTGELFF. The CDR3 DNA reads as TGTGCCAGCAGTTATACCGGGGAGCTGTTTTTT.

This clonotype has more than one count but fewer than ten. J is TRBJ2-1 and V is TRBV24-1, with TRBD2 matching 9 bases. The CDR3 loop spans 15 amino acids. Germline-derived CDR1 and CDR2 are KGHDR and SFDVKD. V lost 2 bases to trimming and J lost 7 bases; unmatched junction nucleotides: 5. The CDR3 DNA follows: TGTGCCACCAGTGATTCGACTAGCGGTCTTAATGAGCAGTTCTTC. The encoded protein is CATSDSTSGLNEQFF.

This clonotype showed up just a few times. The chain uses TRBV7-2 and TRBJ2-5; TRBD1 matches at 9 bases. The V gene end was trimmed by 4 bases and the J gene end by 1 base; junction bases not matched to a gene: 4. The germline V gene encodes CDR1 SGHTA and CDR2 FQGNSA. The CDR3 loop spans 15 amino acids. CDR3 DNA sequence: TGTGCCAGCAGCTCCGGACAGGGGCCCCAAGAGACCCAGTACTTC. Residues: CASSSGQGPQETQYF. Based on the CDR3 plus reference TRBV7-2 and TRBJ2-5, the full variable domain is GAGVSQSPSNKVTEKGKDVELRCDPISGHTALYWYRQSLGQGLEFLIYFQGNSAPDKSGLPSDRFSAERTGGSVSTLTIQRTQQEDSAVYLCASSSGQGPQETQYFGPGTRLLVL.

This clonotype appeared a few times. The chain has TRBV9 and TRBJ2-3; D is undetermined. V was clipped by 3 bases and J by 7 bases, with 6 bases between them. CDR1 SGDLS and CDR2 YYNGEE come from the germline V gene. CDR3 length equals 11 residues. CDR3 nucleotide sequence: TGTGCCAGCAGCGACGTAAATACGCAGTATTTT. This sequence encodes CASSDVNTQYF.

The J gene is TRBJ1-4, the V gene TRBV6-8; tentative D call: TRBD1 (5 bases). The length of the CDR3 is 15 residues. Germline V gene data show CDR1 as MNHGY and CDR2 as SAAAGT. With 6 bases removed from V and 6 bases from J, the gap between germline ends came to 17 bases. CDR3 coding DNA: TGTGCCAGCAGCCGGGGCGGGGCAGGTGATGAAAAACTGTTTTTT. Its translation is CASSRGGAGDEKLFF.

This clonotype was picked up a small number of times. The CDR3 region has the DNA TGTGCTAGTGGTTTGCCCCGGGACAGGGGGATCAATGAGCAGTTCTTC. This codes for CASGLPRDRGINEQFF. V is TRBV12-5 and J is TRBJ2-1; 11 bases are shared with TRBD1. The V gene's germline CDR1 is LGHNT and CDR2 FRNRAP. The junction had 6 bases not matched to a gene; V was cut back by 2 bases and J by 6 bases. The CDR3 sequence is 16 residues long.

The chain carries TRBV27 and TRBJ2-3, with D possibly TRBD2 on 5 matching bases. The CDR3 covers 12 residues. Germline V gives CDR1 MNHEY, CDR2 SMNVEV (reference sequence). V dropped 8 bases and J dropped 9 bases, with 15 bases sitting between them. CDR3 amino acids: CASARGLGTQYF. Here the CDR3 DNA reads TGTGCCAGCGCCAGAGGGTTGGGCACGCAGTATTTT.

This clonotype has just a few counts. This chain links TRBV11-2 with TRBJ1-2, with D tentatively TRBD1 (5 bases). Trimming took 1 base from V and 4 from J, leaving 10 bases between them. Germline CDR1 SGHAT, CDR2 FQNNGV. This CDR3 region has 14 residues. The CDR3 loop reads CASSLGEGSYGYTF. CDR3 nucleotide sequence: TGTGCCAGCAGCTTAGGGGAGGGGTCCTATGGCTACACCTTC.

This clonotype was recorded at least ten times. The V gene is TRBV7-2, the J gene TRBJ2-5; D assignment may be TRBD1 or TRBD2 (5 bases each). The CDR3 spans 14 residues. The germline gives CDR1 SGHTA, CDR2 FQGNSA. Trimming stripped 6 bases from V and 2 bases from J, with 13 bases between. In DNA, the CDR3 is TGTGCCAGCAGATCGACAGCGGTTCAAGAGACCCAGTACTTC. Its translation: CASRSTAVQETQYF.

In this sample, this clonotype turned up a few times. This chain links TRBV7-2 with TRBJ2-3; 13 positions match TRBD2. Germline lookup yields CDR1 SGHTA and CDR2 FQGNSA. V was pared by 5 bases and J by 4 bases, with 3 bases of the junction left unmatched. The CDR3 length is 15 residues. Here the CDR3 DNA reads TGTGCCAGCAGCCCAACTAGCGGGAGGGCAGATACGCAGTATTTT. Its protein product is CASSPTSGRADTQYF.

This clonotype turned up a few times. The J gene is TRBJ2-1, the V gene TRBV3-1, with TRBD2 matching 10 bases. After removal of 6 bases from V and 6 bases from J, the junction contained 8 bases not matched to a gene. Germline lookup yields CDR1 LGHDT and CDR2 YNNKEL (reference sequence). This CDR3 region has 15 residues. CDR3 DNA sequence: TGTGCCAGCAGTCAGATTACTAGCGGGACCAATGAGCAGTTCTTC. It translates to CASSQITSGTNEQFF.

This clonotype was detected many times. The genes are TRBV6-1 and TRBJ2-5; 11 bases fit TRBD2. The CDR3 is made up of 15 amino acids. Germline V gives CDR1 MNHNS, CDR2 SASEGT. The ends lost 3 bases at V and 1 base at J; junction bases unmatched: 1. The DNA for the CDR3 is TGTGCCAGCAGTGATCTAGCGGGAGGCCAAGAGACCCAGTACTTC. It yields the protein CASSDLAGGQETQYF.

V and J are TRBV12-3 or TRBV12-4 and TRBJ1-5; tentative D call: TRBD1 (6 bases). The CDR3 loop spans 15 amino acids. Trimming removed 2 bases from V and 2 bases from J, with 10 bases in between. CDR3 nucleotides: TGTGCCAGCAGTTTAATGGGGGGGCGCAATCAGCCCCAGCATTTT. Translated: CASSLMGGRNQPQHF.

This clonotype was observed many times. The rearrangement uses TRBV7-2 and TRBJ1-2; D call uncertain. This CDR3 has 16 amino acids. Germline CDR1 SGHTA, CDR2 FQGNSA. V dropped 1 base and J dropped 0 bases, with 12 bases sitting between them. In DNA form, the CDR3 reads TGTGCCAGCAGCTTAGGGTCCGGGCTCACTAACTATGGCTACACCTTC. The encoded protein is CASSLGSGLTNYGYTF. Supplemented by reference TRBV7-2 and TRBJ1-2, the full variable domain reads GAGVSQSPSNKVTEKGKDVELRCDPISGHTALYWYRQSLGQGLEFLIYFQGNSAPDKSGLPSDRFSAERTGGSVSTLTIQRTQQEDSAVYLCASSLGSGLTNYGYTFGSGTRLTVV.